This TCR beta chain was recovered during a study of blood T cell repertoires in COVID-19. The V end was cut by 8 bases, the J end by 3 bases, with 17 bases between. The CDR3 contains 14 residues. Germline V gives CDR1 MDHEN, CDR2 SYDVKM. Sequencing used immunoSEQ multiplex PCR; TCRdb keeps in-frame clones, though not all of them. The table shows around 130,000 clones, with 85% occurring only once. The receptor was isolated from a human donor in a cohort sampled during active COVID-19. Input material: peripheral blood. The gene calls are TRBV28 and TRBJ2-7, with D unclear. CDR3 amino acids: CASSSPAGHYEQYF. The CDR3, as DNA: TGTGCCAGCTCCTCCCCCGCAGGCCACTACGAGCAGTACTTC.